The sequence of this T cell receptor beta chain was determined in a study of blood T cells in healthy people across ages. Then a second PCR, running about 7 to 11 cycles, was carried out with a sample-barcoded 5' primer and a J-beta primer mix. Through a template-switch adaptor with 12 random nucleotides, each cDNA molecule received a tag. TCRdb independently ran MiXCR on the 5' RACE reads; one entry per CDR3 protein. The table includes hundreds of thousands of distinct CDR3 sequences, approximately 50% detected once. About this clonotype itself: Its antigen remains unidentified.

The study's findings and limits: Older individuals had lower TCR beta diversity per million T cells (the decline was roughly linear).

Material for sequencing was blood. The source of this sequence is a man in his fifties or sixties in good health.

CDR3 bases: TGCAGTGCCGCGACAGGTACTAGGCACGAGCAGTACTTC. Residues: CSAATGTRHEQYF. The chain joins TRBV20-1 to TRBJ2-7; TRBD1 might be the D (6 bases). This CDR3 is 13 amino acids long. V was clipped by 6 bases and J by 5 bases, with 17 bases between them. The germline CDR1 and CDR2 sequences are DFQATT and SNEGSKA (reference sequence).